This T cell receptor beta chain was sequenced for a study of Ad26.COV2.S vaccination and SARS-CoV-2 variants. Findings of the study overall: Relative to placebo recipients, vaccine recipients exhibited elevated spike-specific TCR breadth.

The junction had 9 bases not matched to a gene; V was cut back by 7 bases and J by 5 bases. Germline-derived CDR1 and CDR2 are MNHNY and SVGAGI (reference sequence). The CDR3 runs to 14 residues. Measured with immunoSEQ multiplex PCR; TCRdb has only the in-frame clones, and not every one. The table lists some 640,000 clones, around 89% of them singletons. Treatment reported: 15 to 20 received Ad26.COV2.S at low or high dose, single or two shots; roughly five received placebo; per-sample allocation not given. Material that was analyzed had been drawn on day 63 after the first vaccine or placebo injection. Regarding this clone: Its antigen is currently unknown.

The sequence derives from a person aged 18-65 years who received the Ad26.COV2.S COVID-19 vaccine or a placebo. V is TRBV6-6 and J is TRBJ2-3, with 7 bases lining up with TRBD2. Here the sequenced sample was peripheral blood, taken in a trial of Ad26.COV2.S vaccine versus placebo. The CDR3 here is CASTRGLDVDTQYF. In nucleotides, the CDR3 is TGTGCCAGCACCCGAGGACTAGATGTAGATACGCAGTATTTT.